Here is one T cell receptor (beta chain) with its context. Profiling relied on immunoSEQ multiplex PCR, and the TCRdb table lists in-frame clones only, not all of them. The sample yields 150,000 to 200,000 clones, around 87% seen once. The entry originates in a study of blood T cell repertoires in COVID-19. Study background: Sample material is recorded as cDNA or gDNA derived from T cells, B-cell-depleted T cells, or PBMCs.

CDR3 length equals 14 residues. Germline V gene data show CDR1 as GTSNPN and CDR2 as SVGIG (reference sequence). V shed 2 bases and J shed 10 bases, with 15 bases lying between them. This clonotype was obtained from a man in his forties with active or convalescent COVID-19. The rearrangement joins TRBV30 to TRBJ1-6; maybe TRBD1 (6 bases). Sequencing was done on a sample of peripheral blood. CDR3 sequence (DNA): TGTGCCTGGAGTCTCTTGGGGGCAAACTCACCCCTCCACTTT. Translated, it gives CAWSLLGANSPLHF.